This passage covers 23 T cell receptor beta chains from one sample sequenced in a study of shared clonotypes between healthy human individuals. Libraries were prepared by immunoSEQ multiplex PCR; TCRdb keeps only in-frame clonotypes and omits some of them. The sample includes approximately 1.9 million clones, 90% to 95% of them seen just once. CD45RO-negative, CCR7-selected cells formed the naive CD8 fraction, which excluded terminally differentiated effector memory CD45RA+ cells. The specimen sequenced was naive CD8+ T cells from PBMCs. These receptors originate from a man between 18 and 35 years old in good health. Some clones in this sample may be carry-over from other donors' samples.

The CDR3 sequence is CASRATPSGSYNEQFF. CDR3 in DNA: TGTGCCAGCCGCGCCACTCCTAGCGGCTCCTACAATGAGCAGTTCTTC. The genes are TRBV27 and TRBJ2-1; the match to TRBD2 covers 7 bases. The CDR3 runs 16 residues. V shed 8 bases, J shed 0 bases, and the junction held 10 bases outside the gene matches. Germline values: CDR1 MNHEY, CDR2 SMNVEV (reference sequence).

The V gene is TRBV5-1, the J gene TRBJ2-3; D is unresolved. Trimming took off 1 base at V and 0 bases at J, with 12 bases between the two ends. The CDR3 contains 16 residues. Looked up from germline, CDR1 is SGHRS and CDR2 is YFSETQ. The CDR3 DNA reads TGCGCCAGCAGCTTGTTACGGCCCTCTAGCACAGATACGCAGTATTTT. Translating gives CASSLLRPSSTDTQYF. Variable domain in full (rest from reference TRBV5-1 and TRBJ2-3): KAGVTQTPRYLIKTRGQQVTLSCSPISGHRSVSWYQQTPGQGLQFLFEYFSETQRNKGNFPGRFSGRQFSNSRSEMNVSTLELGDSALYLCASSLLRPSSTDTQYFGPGTRLTVL.

Here the CDR3 DNA reads TGTGCCAGCAGTGAGCAGGGGACCTACGAGCAGTACTTC. This encodes CASSEQGTYEQYF. V is TRBV6-1 and J is TRBJ2-7; the D gene is possibly TRBD1 (6 bases). This CDR3 is 13 amino acids long. Germline-derived CDR1 and CDR2 are MNHNS and SASEGT. Trimming took off 3 bases at V and 2 bases at J, with 8 bases between the two ends.

This clone was seen a single time. V and J are TRBV27 and TRBJ2-3, with TRBD2 identical over 7 bases. The CDR3 sequence is 13 residues long. V lost 6 bases and J lost 2; bases outside the gene matches: 2. CDR1 MNHEY and CDR2 SMNVEV come from the germline V gene (reference sequence). CDR3 bases: TGTGCCAGCAGCGGGGACTACACAGATACGCAGTATTTT. Protein product: CASSGDYTDTQYF.

This chain connects TRBV13 to TRBJ2-7; 15 bases align to TRBD2. The length of the CDR3 is 16 residues. CDR1 is PRHDT and CDR2 is FYEKMQ in the germline V gene (reference sequence). The trim removed 7 bases at V and 5 bases at J, leaving 9 bases unmatched. The CDR3 nucleotides read TGTGCCAGCACCATGGGACTAGCGGGAGGACCCCACGAGCAGTACTTC. Its translation: CASTMGLAGGPHEQYF. The whole variable domain, remainder taken from reference TRBV13 and TRBJ2-7, is AAGVIQSPRHLIKEKRETATLKCYPIPRHDTVYWYQQGPGQDPQFLISFYEKMQSDKGSIPDRFSAQQFSDYHSELNMSSLELGDSALYFCASTMGLAGGPHEQYFGPGTRLTVT.

The chain joins TRBV6-5 to TRBJ2-1; 13 bases are shared with TRBD2. J was trimmed by 8 bases and V by 6 bases; bases with no gene match: 7. The CDR3 totals 15 residues. Germline values: CDR1 MNHEY, CDR2 SVGAGI. CDR3 sequence reads: CASREGLAGPDEQFF. CDR3 coding DNA: TGTGCCAGCAGAGAGGGACTAGCGGGACCAGATGAGCAGTTCTTC.

V usage is TRBV19 and J usage is TRBJ1-2, with 8 bases identical to TRBD1. The CDR3 runs 14 residues. V trimming: 3 bases; J trimming: 8 bases; junction bases outside the gene matches: 8. CDR1 is LNHDA and CDR2 is SQIVND in the germline V gene (reference sequence). The CDR3 here is CASSMVDRGHGYTF. The CDR3 DNA reads TGTGCCAGTAGTATGGTTGACAGGGGACACGGCTACACCTTC.

The chain has TRBV4-1 and TRBJ2-1, with 7 positions matching TRBD2. The CDR3 totals 17 residues. Germline V CDR1 and CDR2: MGHRA, YSYEKL. J was trimmed by 7 bases and V by 0 bases; bases with no gene match: 12. The CDR3 DNA reads TGCGCCAGCAGCCAAGAGGCCCGAGTGGCGGGAGTAAATGAGCAGTTCTTC. Protein sequence: CASSQEARVAGVNEQFF.

This chain links TRBV10-3 with TRBJ2-7; TRBD2 matches at 10 bases. Per the germline V gene, CDR1 is ENHRY and CDR2 is SYGVKD. V shed 4 bases and J 2 bases; nucleotides not matched to a gene: 8. The CDR3 extends over 16 amino acids. The CDR3 coding sequence is TGTGCCATCAGTGGCTATAGCGGGAGGCTCGCCTACGAGCAGTACTTC. It specifies CAISGYSGRLAYEQYF.

The chain links TRBV7-9 to TRBJ2-2; TRBD2 matches 7 bases. The junction had 6 bases not matched to a gene; V was cut back by 5 bases and J by 3 bases. Germline V gene data show CDR1 as SEHNR and CDR2 as FQNEAQ (reference sequence). The CDR3 is 15 residues long. The CDR3 loop is CASSAKSGDTGELFF. CDR3 coding DNA: TGTGCCAGCAGCGCTAAAAGCGGGGACACCGGGGAGCTGTTTTTT. Full variable domain (missing parts from reference TRBV7-9 and TRBJ2-2): DTGVSQNPRHKITKRGQNVTFRCDPISEHNRLYWYRQTLGQGPEFLTYFQNEAQLEKSRLLSDRFSAERPKGSFSTLEIQRTEQGDSAMYLCASSAKSGDTGELFFGEGSRLTVL.

The gene calls are TRBV11-2 and TRBJ1-1; D is perhaps TRBD1 (6 bases). Germline values: CDR1 SGHAT, CDR2 FQNNGV. With 2 bases removed from V and 4 bases from J, the gap between germline ends came to 11 bases. The CDR3 has 14 residues. CDR3 nucleotide sequence: TGTGCCAGCAGCTTAAGCAGGGGTGTCACTGAAGCTTTCTTT. Protein: CASSLSRGVTEAFF.

The chain has TRBV7-8 and TRBJ1-4; D uncertain. The V end was cut by 0 bases, the J end by 4 bases, with 12 bases between. The CDR3 consists of 16 residues. CDR1 and CDR2 (germline): SGHVS, FQNEAQ. CDR3 amino acids: CASSLAVGQDNEKLFF. In nucleotides, the CDR3 is TGTGCCAGCAGCTTAGCGGTCGGGCAGGATAATGAAAAACTGTTTTTT.

The J gene is TRBJ1-2, the V gene TRBV9; the match to TRBD1 covers 11 bases. Per germline, CDR1 SGDLS and CDR2 YYNGEE. The CDR3 sequence is 15 residues long. The V segment lost 0 bases and the J segment 7 bases; nucleotides outside the gene matches: 5. CDR3 DNA: TGTGCCAGCAGCGTAGGGGACAGGGGGAACGGTGGCTACACCTTC. It yields the protein CASSVGDRGNGGYTF.

The chain employs TRBV16 and TRBJ2-3; 8 positions match TRBD2. Unmatched junction bases numbered 14, after V lost 4 bases and J lost 5 bases. CDR1 and CDR2 from the germline V gene are KGHSY and FQNENV. This CDR3 is 17 amino acids long. The CDR3 DNA reads TGTGCCAGCAGCCCACCCGGGGCTAGCGGGTTTGAAGATACGCAGTATTTT. Its protein is CASSPPGASGFEDTQYF.

The chain couples TRBV4-2 to TRBJ2-3; D possibly corresponds to TRBD2 (6 bases). The V end was cut by 1 base, the J end by 1 base, with 18 bases between. Germline lookup yields CDR1 LGHNA and CDR2 YNFKEQ. The CDR3 covers 18 residues. CDR3 DNA sequence: TGTGCCAGCAGCCAAGTAATTATGCGGGAAGGAGGCACAGATACGCAGTATTTT. Its translation: CASSQVIMREGGTDTQYF.

V and J are TRBV15 and TRBJ1-1; 11 positions match TRBD1. V lost 3 bases and J lost 11; bases outside the gene matches: 2. Per the germline V gene, CDR1 is LNHNV and CDR2 is YYDKDF (reference sequence). This CDR3 comprises 12 residues. The chain's CDR3 is CATSRRDRGAFF. The CDR3 coding sequence is TGTGCCACCAGCAGGCGGGACAGGGGGGCTTTCTTT. Drawing the rest from reference TRBV15 and TRBJ1-1, the complete variable domain is DAMVIQNPRYQVTQFGKPVTLSCSQTLNHNVMYWYQQKSSQAPKLLFHYYDKDFNNEADTPDNFQSRRPNTSFCFLDIRSPGLGDTAMYLCATSRRDRGAFFGQGTRLTVV.

Notes on this clone: Additional DNA sequences in this sample encode the identical CDR3. This sequence joins TRBV7-9 and TRBJ2-3, with 8 bases identical to TRBD1. This CDR3 is built from 15 residues. V lost 6 bases to trimming and J lost 0 bases; unmatched junction nucleotides: 5. Germline CDR1 is SEHNR and CDR2 is FQNEAQ (reference sequence). CDR3 sequence (DNA): TGTGCCAGCAGTTCAAGACAGGGGAGCACAGATACGCAGTATTTT. This translates into CASSSRQGSTDTQYF.

V gene TRBV9 combines with J gene TRBJ1-2; tentatively, D is TRBD1 (5 bases). The CDR3 length is 14 residues. V shed 3 bases and J shed 4 bases, with 13 bases lying between them. Germline CDR1 SGDLS, CDR2 YYNGEE. The CDR3, as DNA: TGTGCCAGCAGCGAAACGCCGGACACCTATGGCTACACCTTC. Its protein is CASSETPDTYGYTF.

The chain carries TRBV28 and TRBJ1-4, with 9 bases lining up with TRBD1. The germline gives CDR1 MDHEN, CDR2 SYDVKM. With V trimmed by 6 bases and J by 6 bases, 5 bases remained unmatched. CDR3 length equals 14 residues. CDR3 nucleotides: TGTGCCAGCAGGGACACAGGGGGCCATGAAAAACTGTTTTTT. It specifies CASRDTGGHEKLFF.

The V and J genes are TRBV11-2 and TRBJ2-1; unclear D gene. V lost 5 bases and J lost 0, with 14 bases in between. This CDR3 contains 16 residues. CDR1 and CDR2 from the germline V gene are SGHAT and FQNNGV. Here the CDR3 DNA reads TGTGCCAGCAGCCCCCCCCCAGCGAGCTCCTACAATGAGCAGTTCTTC. Amino acid sequence: CASSPPPASSYNEQFF.

In regard to this clone: The same CDR3 also results from other DNA sequences found in this sample. This chain connects TRBV9 to TRBJ1-1; D call uncertain. This CDR3 region has 14 residues. V lost 0 bases and J lost 3, with 9 bases in between. Germline V gene sequence: CDR1 SGDLS, CDR2 YYNGEE. The CDR3 region is CASSVGPGDTEAFF. In DNA, the CDR3 is TGTGCCAGCAGCGTAGGTCCCGGGGACACTGAAGCTTTCTTT. The complete variable domain, with remaining parts taken from reference TRBV9 and TRBJ1-1, reads DSGVTQTPKHLITATGQRVTLRCSPRSGDLSVYWYQQSLDQGLQFLIQYYNGEERAKGNILERFSAQQFPDLHSELNLSSLELGDSALYFCASSVGPGDTEAFFGQGTRLTVV.

The CDR3 DNA reads as TGTGCCAGCAGTACTCAGGACAGGGTAGGATCATATGGCTACACCTTC. Its protein is CASSTQDRVGSYGYTF. This rearrangement joins TRBV27 to TRBJ1-2; TRBD1 aligns across 8 bases. Looked up from germline, CDR1 is MNHEY and CDR2 is SMNVEV (reference sequence). The length of the CDR3 is 16 residues. V shed 5 bases, J shed 5 bases, and the junction held 13 bases outside the gene matches.

The genes are TRBV6-6 and TRBJ1-5; D gene ambiguous. From germline, CDR1 is MNHNY and CDR2 SVGAGI (reference sequence). The CDR3 sequence is 14 residues long. Trimming stripped 2 bases from V and 7 bases from J, with 12 bases between. The CDR3 region is CASSYAPLNQPQHF. DNA of the CDR3: TGTGCCAGCAGTTACGCCCCCCTCAACCAGCCCCAGCATTTT.